Each of the 27 T cell receptor beta chains below was sequenced from the same sample in a study of tumor-infiltrating lymphocytes in primary liver carcinoma. For each extraction, RNA and DNA were obtained together from around 20-30 mg of unsorted bulk tissue. TCR beta cDNA was made from 400 to 600 ng total RNA with a constant-region primer. Nested multiplex PCR, run for three rounds with slightly modified ARM-PCR, yielded TCR beta libraries. Running 9 to 10 cycles apiece, the first two PCR rounds relied on TRBV1-TRBV30 forward primers together with a C-beta reverse primer. TCRdb reprocessed the multiplex PCR reads with MiXCR, giving one entry per CDR3 protein. Here the sample spans roughly 100,000 distinct CDR3 sequences, about three quarters being singletons. Sequenced material: liver tumor tissue from sampling region 5. The sample's subset: tumor region T5, tumor centre. The receptor set was obtained from a woman aged 60-75 years with primary liver carcinoma and hepatitis B virus infection.

Worth noting for this clonotype: Germline is not matched at one junction end, which may reflect a read error. This chain links TRBV11-3 with TRBJ2-3; D gene uncertain. The germline gives CDR1 SGHNT, CDR2 YENEEA. The CDR3 extends over 14 amino acids. The CDR3: CVSNHRPGTDTQYF. CDR3 DNA sequence: TGTGTCAGCAACCATCGGCCAGGCACAGATACGCAGTATTTT.

A word on this clonotype: At one boundary the junction diverges from the germline segment, which might be a read error. The rearrangement links TRBV11-2 to TRBJ2-1; D might be TRBD1 or TRBD2, each matching 9 bases. Germline V gene data show CDR1 as SGHAT and CDR2 as FQNNGV. CDR3 length: 20 amino acids. CDR3 amino acids: CASSLLAGQGGRAGYNEQLF. DNA for the CDR3: TGTGCCAGCAGCTTACTAGCGGGACAGGGCGGGAGGGCCGGCTACAATGAGCAGCTCTTC.

This clonotype was found a few times. A read error may explain this, as a much larger clone is one base away. The gene calls are TRBV5-6 and TRBJ1-1; no clear D. The CDR3 spans 13 residues. The V gene's germline CDR1 is SGHDT and CDR2 YYEEEE. The V end lost 3 bases, the J end lost 1 base, and 7 bases lay between the germline ends. This CDR3 reads CASSSGRNTEAFF. The CDR3, as DNA: TGTGCCAGCAGCTCGGGTAGGAACACTGAAGCTTTCTTT.

The V and J genes are TRBV20-1 and TRBJ2-5; no reliable D call. The V end lost 5 bases, the J end lost 4 bases, and 11 bases lay between the germline ends. Germline V gives CDR1 DFQATT, CDR2 SNEGSKA (reference sequence). The CDR3 has 12 residues. The CDR3, as DNA: TGCAGTGCTGGCATAGTACCAGAGACCCAGTACTTC. It yields the protein CSAGIVPETQYF.

Turning to this clonotype: A junction end diverges from the germline sequence, so it may reflect a read error. The chain couples TRBV11-1 to TRBJ2-1, with D possibly being TRBD2 (6 bases). CDR3 length: 15 amino acids. Germline V gene data show CDR1 as SGHAT and CDR2 as FQDESV (reference sequence). The DNA for the CDR3 is TGTACCAGCAGCCAGAGAACCGGGAGAGGGGTTCAGCAGTTCTTC. Protein product: CTSSQRTGRGVQQFF.

The sample holds many counts of this clonotype. The CDR3 reads CSVGLGDEQFF. DNA for the CDR3: TGCAGCGTTGGGCTAGGGGATGAGCAGTTCTTC. This chain links TRBV29-1 with TRBJ2-1; tentative D call: TRBD1 (5 bases). There are 11 residues in the CDR3. Between the trimmed V and J ends, which lost 4 bases and 8 bases, there was a span of 9 bases. The germline gives CDR1 SQVTM, CDR2 ANQGSEA.

The chain recombines TRBV23-1 with TRBJ2-5; no reliable D call. TRBV23-1 is filed as an ORF, its function uncertain. Trimming shortened V by 3 bases and J by 0 bases, and 23 bases separated the two germline ends. The CDR3 spans 19 residues. CDR3 bases: TGCGCCAGCAGTCACCTTGCCAGGCCTCCCTCCCCGAACCAAGAGACCCAGTACTTC. Its translation is CASSHLARPPSPNQETQYF.

Notes on this clonotype: At one end, the junction sequence differs from germline, possibly due to a read error. The chain employs TRBV11-2 and TRBJ1-5, with 7 bases identical to TRBD1. Germline V gene data show CDR1 as SGHAT and CDR2 as FQNNGV. CDR3 length equals 15 residues. CDR3 nucleotide sequence: TGTGCCAGCAGCTTCAAGGGGGCTGTCAATCACCCCCAGCATTTT. The encoded protein is CASSFKGAVNHPQHF.

The V gene is TRBV20-1, the J gene TRBJ2-7; D tentatively fits TRBD1 or TRBD2 (5 bases each). This CDR3 region has 13 residues. The ends were cut back, 1 base at V and 3 bases at J, with 10 bases in the middle. CDR1 is DFQATT and CDR2 is SNEGSKA in the germline V gene (reference sequence). The chain's CDR3 is CSARGDGIYEQYF. The CDR3 coding sequence is TGCAGTGCTAGAGGGGACGGAATCTACGAGCAGTACTTC.

Points on this clonotype: One junction end does not reproduce the germline sequence, and a read error may be involved. V is TRBV28 and J is TRBJ2-5, with D possibly matching TRBD2 (5 bases). This CDR3 region has 14 residues. CDR1 and CDR2 (germline): MDHEN, SYDVKM. In nucleotides, the CDR3 is TGTGCCAGCAGTTTATGGTCGGAGGAAGAGGCCCAGTACTTC. This encodes CASSLWSEEEAQYF. Based on the CDR3 plus reference TRBV28 and TRBJ2-5, the full variable domain is DVKVTQSSRYLVKRTGEKVFLECVQDMDHENMFWYRQDPGLGLRLIYFSYDVKMKEKGDIPEGYSVSREKKERFSLILESASTNQTSMYLCASSLWSEEEAQYFGPGTRLLVL.

As to this clonotype: Sequence at one end of the junction differs from germline and may be a read error. This sequence joins TRBV11-3 and TRBJ2-1, with D perhaps TRBD2 (6 bases). The CDR3 runs to 15 residues. Germline CDR1 is SGHNT and CDR2 is YENEEA. In nucleotides, the CDR3 is TGTGCCAGCAATCCCGGGACTCCGGGATACAATGGGCAGTTCTTC. Its translation: CASNPGTPGYNGQFF.

On this clonotype itself: One junction end disagrees with the germline gene, perhaps due to a read error. The J gene is TRBJ2-7, the V gene TRBV28; 8 bases are a match to TRBD2. The CDR3 extends over 15 amino acids. Germline CDR1 reads MDHEN; CDR2 reads SYDVKM. The CDR3 bases are TGTGCCAGCAGTTCCAGACAAGCGGGAGTAGAGGAGCAGTATTTC. Translating it yields CASSSRQAGVEEQYF.

Notes on this clonotype: At one boundary the junction diverges from the germline segment, which might be a read error. The chain is built from TRBV11-3 and TRBJ2-6, with D tentatively TRBD1 or TRBD2 (5 bases each). Germline V gives CDR1 SGHNT, CDR2 YENEEA. This CDR3 comprises 16 residues. CDR3 nucleotide sequence: TGTGCCAGCAGTTCTGAAGGGGCGGGTGGGGCCAACCTCCTGATTTTC. It yields the protein CASSSEGAGGANLLIF.

Note on this clonotype: A read error is likely, as this CDR3 ends without the conserved phenylalanine or tryptophan. The DNA is omitted, as the CDR3 cannot be located on it reliably, and the CDR3 follows TCRdb's listing. V usage is TRBV30 and J usage is TRBJ1-2. The length of the CDR3 is 9 amino acids, counting both ends. Germline V gene data show CDR1 as GTSNPN and CDR2 as SVGIG (reference sequence). CDR3: CAWSPTHTS.

At least ten counts were recorded for this clonotype. This chain joins TRBV6-1 and TRBJ1-1; a possible D gene is TRBD1 (6 bases). Germline CDR1 MNHNS, CDR2 SASEGT. Trimming left V 8 bases short and J 7 bases short, with 17 bases between. The CDR3 spans 13 residues. The CDR3 protein is CASDFAEGGEAFF. Here the CDR3 DNA reads TGTGCCAGCGACTTCGCTGAGGGGGGTGAAGCTTTCTTT.

The rearrangement uses TRBV7-9 and TRBJ2-7, with D perhaps matching TRBD2 (5 bases). There are 19 residues in the CDR3. Germline CDR1 is SEHNR and CDR2 is FQNEAQ (reference sequence). V lost 7 bases, J lost 2 bases, and 30 bases lay in between. Written as DNA, the CDR3 is TGTGCCAGCAACGACACAAGCCCTATTAGCAGGAGGCTCCCCTACGAGCAGTACTTC. Translation: CASNDTSPISRRLPYEQYF.

In its sample, this clonotype was seen a few times. One junction end does not reproduce the germline sequence, and a read error may be involved. The V and J genes are TRBV5-1 and TRBJ2-3; D might be TRBD2 (5 bases). Germline values: CDR1 SGHRS, CDR2 YFSETQ. The CDR3 runs to 14 residues. In DNA form, the CDR3 reads TGCGCCAGTAGCTTGGAAGGCGTGAGGGCCAGGCAGTATTTT. Translation gives CASSLEGVRARQYF.

Concerning this clonotype: At one end, the junction sequence differs from germline, possibly due to a read error. DNA for the CDR3: TGTGCCACCAGCCCGAGCAGCACAGATACGCAGTATTTT. Residues: CATSPSSTDTQYF. The chain uses TRBV7-9 and TRBJ2-3; D not certain. Germline CDR1 is SEHNR and CDR2 is FQNEAQ (reference sequence). CDR3 length equals 13 residues.

This clonotype was detected once. The chain recombines TRBV2 with TRBJ2-1, with 10 positions matching TRBD1. CDR1 and CDR2 (germline): SNHLY, FYNNEI. The CDR3 is 14 residues long. The trim removed 11 bases at V and 8 bases at J, leaving 12 bases unmatched. CDR3 DNA: TGTGCCTGTTCCCGGGACAGGGGTCGTGATGAGCAGTTCTTC. Encoded protein: CACSRDRGRDEQFF.

About this clonotype itself: Germline and junction disagree at one end, which may indicate a read error. V is TRBV6-1 and J is TRBJ2-1, with TRBD1 matching 7 bases. The germline CDR1 and CDR2 sequences are MNHNS and SASEGT. CDR3 length equals 14 residues. The CDR3 spells CASTRVGQYNEEFF. CDR3 nucleotides: TGTGCCAGCACCCGGGTGGGACAGTACAATGAGGAGTTCTTC.

For this clonotype: With a much larger clone just one base away, this may be a read error. This chain uses TRBV5-4 with TRBJ2-1, with 11 bases matching TRBD2. Looked up from germline, CDR1 is SGHNT and CDR2 is YYREEE (reference sequence). Unmatched junction bases numbered 7, after V lost 5 bases and J lost 6 bases. The CDR3 totals 15 residues. The CDR3 sequence is CASRPGTSGSNEQFF. The CDR3 DNA sequence: TGTGCCAGCAGGCCCGGGACTAGCGGTAGCAATGAGCAGTTCTTC. The whole variable domain, filled in from reference TRBV5-4 and TRBJ2-1, reads ETGVTQSPTHLIKTRGQQVTLRCSSQSGHNTVSWYQQALGQGPQFIFQYYREEENGRGNFPPRFSGLQFPNYSSELNVNALELDDSALYLCASRPGTSGSNEQFFGPGTRLTVL.

This clonotype was counted a single time. The conserved closing phenylalanine or tryptophan is absent in this CDR3, likely reflecting a read error. This sequence joins TRBV11-3 and TRBJ2-7, with unresolved D. The CDR3 is made up of 12 amino acids. CDR1 is SGHNT and CDR2 is YENEEA in the germline V gene. Between the trimmed V and J ends, which lost 4 bases and 4 bases, there was a span of 8 bases. CDR3 residues: CASSSRSYEQYL. In DNA form, the CDR3 reads TGTGCCAGCAGCTCAAGGTCATACGAGCAGTACCTC.

A few counts support this clonotype. A much larger clone sits a single nucleotide away, making a read error possible. V and J are TRBV7-8 and TRBJ2-7, with 9 bases fitting TRBD2. Germline assignment: CDR1 SGHVS and CDR2 FQNEAQ. The CDR3 has 15 amino acids. The V segment lost 8 bases and the J segment 3 bases; nucleotides outside the gene matches: 11. CDR3 nucleotides: TGTGCCAGCGGCGTTAGCGGGAGCTCCGTCTACGAGCAGTACTTC. This codes for CASGVSGSSVYEQYF.

A note on this clonotype: One end of the junction does not line up with germline, which may come from a read error. V usage is TRBV6-5 and J usage is TRBJ2-7; the match to TRBD2 covers 12 bases. CDR1 and CDR2 (germline): MNHEY, SVGAGI. The CDR3 is made up of 15 amino acids. CDR3 sequence reads: CAGSSSTSGRLKQYF. For the CDR3, the DNA is TGTGCCGGCAGTTCATCGACTAGCGGGAGACTGAAGCAGTATTTC.

As concerns this clonotype: A read error may account for a junction end that differs from germline. The rearrangement links TRBV5-6 to TRBJ2-3; tentatively, D is TRBD2 (6 bases). Germline CDR1 SGHDT, CDR2 YYEEEE. The CDR3 totals 16 residues. CDR3 in amino acids: CASNLVGGPKTDMQYF. CDR3 DNA: TGTGCCAGCAACTTGGTCGGAGGGCCGAAGACGGATATGCAGTATTTT.

About this clonotype itself: A much larger clone differs from this one at a single base, so this may be a read error. This chain uses TRBV14 with TRBJ2-5; no definite D call. This CDR3 contains 12 residues. Germline values: CDR1 SGHDN, CDR2 FVKESK. DNA of the CDR3: TGTACCAGCAGCCCAGACTTGGGGACCCAGTACTTC. It translates to CTSSPDLGTQYF.

In the case of this clonotype: It is unclear where the CDR3 begins or ends on the DNA, so no DNA is shown, and the CDR3 is as TCRdb lists it. The V and J genes are TRBV12-3 or TRBV12-4 and TRBJ1-1; the table's TRBD1 call for D was not verified on the DNA. The CDR3 has 13 residues if both end residues are counted. This CDR3 is CASVVGAGTEGFF.